These 20 T cell receptor beta chains were sequenced from one sample in a study of CD8 T cells in Susac syndrome (dated by TCRdb to between 2018 and 2020). Preparation of the library involved the immunoSEQ multiplex PCR assay. RNA was extracted using the RNeasy kit, and about 0.5 to 1 microgram was reverse transcribed with random hexamers. TCRdb reprocessed the public reads (quality trimming at Q25 with fastp, clone calling with MiXCR) and kept in-frame beta chains. Under each unique CDR3 protein, matching rows form one entry showing the most common genes and DNA. This sample is represented by roughly 200,000 distinct CDR3 sequences; roughly 90% of them were singletons. The top ten hold about 0.1% of the sample. Specimen: CD4+ T cells from PBMCs. The receptors were gathered from a human donor with Susac syndrome.

This rearrangement joins TRBV28 to TRBJ2-7, with D uncertain. Per the germline V gene, CDR1 is MDHEN and CDR2 is SYDVKM. This CDR3 has 13 amino acids. V was trimmed by 5 bases and J by 6 bases, leaving 14 bases between them. The DNA for the CDR3 is TGTGCCAGCAGTCCCTTTGTCCGAGGCGAGCAGTACTTC. Its translation: CASSPFVRGEQYF.

V and J are TRBV6-5 and TRBJ1-5; no firm D call. This CDR3 region has 15 residues. Trimming took 6 bases from V and 0 from J, leaving 12 bases between them. In germline, CDR1 is MNHEY, CDR2 SVGAGI. CDR3 protein: CASRGLTNSNQPQHF. The CDR3 DNA reads as TGTGCCAGCAGAGGACTGACAAATAGCAATCAGCCCCAGCATTTT.

The rearrangement links TRBV9 to TRBJ2-7; D might be TRBD2 (5 bases). V lost 2 bases, J lost 3 bases, and 15 bases lay in between. The CDR3 contains 15 residues. Germline lookup yields CDR1 SGDLS and CDR2 YYNGEE. In nucleotides, the CDR3 is TGTGCCAGCAGCGTTACTGAGGGAGAGATCTACGAGCAGTACTTC. Protein sequence: CASSVTEGEIYEQYF.

This chain joins TRBV20-1 and TRBJ1-5; D not resolved. CDR1 and CDR2 from the germline V gene are DFQATT and SNEGSKA (reference sequence). CDR3 length: 14 residues. Trimming took 1 base from V and 7 from J, leaving 14 bases between them. CDR3 residues: CSARAPLSGQPQHF. The CDR3 DNA reads as TGCAGTGCTAGAGCGCCTTTGTCGGGACAGCCCCAGCATTTT.

This clonotype was counted once. The chain uses TRBV3-1 and TRBJ2-7, with D unclear. CDR3 size: 14 residues. Germline CDR1 and CDR2: LGHDT and YNNKEL (reference sequence). Trimming removed 0 bases from V and 1 base from J, with 7 bases in between. CDR3: CASSQDWGSYEQYF. The CDR3 region has the DNA TGTGCCAGCAGCCAAGATTGGGGTTCCTACGAGCAGTACTTC.

This chain joins TRBV12-2 and TRBJ1-1. TRBV12-2 is a listed pseudogene. This CDR3 has 16 residues. This CDR3 is CATQGIRQRRNTEAFF. As DNA, the CDR3 is TGTGCTACACAAGGAATTCGCCAGAGGCGGAACACTGAAGCTTTCTTT.

This chain connects TRBV20-1 to TRBJ1-2; the D gene is possibly TRBD1 (5 bases). The V gene's germline CDR1 is DFQATT and CDR2 SNEGSKA (reference sequence). This CDR3 has 14 residues. CDR3 in amino acids: CAIVPGRLNYGYTF. In DNA, the CDR3 is TGCGCCATCGTTCCGGGGCGCCTTAACTATGGCTACACCTTC.

The CDR3 DNA reads TGCGCCAGCAGCTTGGTTCCCAGCGGGGTAGGCACAGATACGCAGTATTTT. Protein sequence: CASSLVPSGVGTDTQYF. The rearrangement links TRBV5-1 to TRBJ2-3; 7 bases are shared with TRBD2. The V segment lost 0 bases and the J segment 1 base; nucleotides outside the gene matches: 8. CDR3 length: 17 amino acids. Germline assignment: CDR1 SGHRS and CDR2 YFSETQ. The entire variable domain, with the rest obtained from reference TRBV5-1 and TRBJ2-3, is as follows: KAGVTQTPRYLIKTRGQQVTLSCSPISGHRSVSWYQQTPGQGLQFLFEYFSETQRNKGNFPGRFSGRQFSNSRSEMNVSTLELGDSALYLCASSLVPSGVGTDTQYFGPGTRLTVL.

The chain joins TRBV20-1 to TRBJ1-4; TRBD1 matches 7 bases. The ends lost 7 bases at V and 2 bases at J; junction bases unmatched: 13. CDR3 size: 16 residues. CDR1 DFQATT and CDR2 SNEGSKA come from the germline V gene (reference sequence). The DNA of the CDR3 is TGCAGTGTGGAAAAGGGGGCGAGTTTGACTAATGAAAAACTGTTTTTT. It translates to CSVEKGASLTNEKLFF.

This clonotype turned up a few times. This rearrangement joins TRBV7-3 to TRBJ1-1; TRBD1 might be the D (5 bases). The V end was cut by 6 bases, the J end by 1 base, with 9 bases between. The CDR3 has 13 residues. Germline V gives CDR1 SGHTA, CDR2 FQGTGA. The CDR3 coding sequence is TGTGCCAGCAGTTTGACAGCGAACACTGAAGCTTTCTTT. It codes for CASSLTANTEAFF.

The chain has TRBV20-1 and TRBJ2-1; D may be TRBD2 (6 bases). This CDR3 comprises 16 residues. Germline V gene lookup returns CDR1 DFQATT and CDR2 SNEGSKA (reference sequence). Trimming removed 0 bases from V and 0 bases from J, with 12 bases in between. CDR3 bases: TGCAGTGCTAGAGACAACGGGGGTCCCTCCTACAATGAGCAGTTCTTC. It yields the protein CSARDNGGPSYNEQFF.

The V gene is TRBV18, the J gene TRBJ1-1; D is uncertain. There are 13 residues in the CDR3. Germline CDR1 KGHSH, CDR2 LQKENI. Trimming removed 3 bases at V and 1 base at J, with 6 bases between. The CDR3 region has the DNA TGTGCCAGCTCACCTACCGGGAACACTGAAGCTTTCTTT. Amino acid sequence: CASSPTGNTEAFF.

The V call is TRBV20-1, the J call TRBJ2-1; 9 bases agree with TRBD2. This CDR3 is built from 16 residues. Germline trimming cut 1 base from V and 0 bases from J; bases unmatched to any gene: 4. CDR1 DFQATT and CDR2 SNEGSKA come from the germline V gene (reference sequence). The CDR3 coding sequence is TGCAGTGCTAGAGGACTAGCGGACTCCTCCTACAATGAGCAGTTCTTC. It specifies CSARGLADSSYNEQFF.

The chain employs TRBV11-2 and TRBJ1-1; D ambiguous. This CDR3 has 14 residues. Deletions cut 3 bases from V and 0 bases from J, with 8 bases between. Germline V gene data show CDR1 as SGHAT and CDR2 as FQNNGV. This CDR3 reads CASSLRYLNTEAFF. The CDR3 DNA reads as TGTGCCAGCAGCTTGAGGTACCTGAACACTGAAGCTTTCTTT.

The J gene is TRBJ2-3, the V gene TRBV20-1; no firm D call. CDR3 length: 12 residues. Trimming cost V 5 bases and J 0 bases, with 6 bases left between them. Germline V gene data show CDR1 as DFQATT and CDR2 as SNEGSKA (reference sequence). The CDR3: CSALFSTDTQYF. The DNA for the CDR3 is TGCAGTGCTTTGTTTAGCACAGATACGCAGTATTTT.

The chain links TRBV29-1 to TRBJ2-7, with unresolved D. The CDR3 covers 14 residues. V shed 0 bases and J shed 6 bases, with 15 bases lying between them. From germline, CDR1 is SQVTM and CDR2 ANQGSEA. The CDR3 DNA reads TGCAGCGTTGAAGAGGCAGGCCCCCTGTCCGAGCAGTACTTC. It is translated as CSVEEAGPLSEQYF.

This chain connects TRBV27 to TRBJ1-5; TRBD1 aligns across 8 bases. V lost 5 bases and J lost 3; bases outside the gene matches: 6. CDR3 length: 15 amino acids. The germline CDR1 and CDR2 sequences are MNHEY and SMNVEV (reference sequence). The CDR3 bases are TGTGCCAGCAGTCGTACGACAGGGGTCAATCAGCCCCAGCATTTT. Translated: CASSRTTGVNQPQHF.

The genes are TRBV12-3 or TRBV12-4 and TRBJ1-2; D gene ambiguous. V lost 2 bases and J lost 7, with 23 bases in between. CDR3 size: 17 residues. The CDR3 reads CASSLRYWQMECCGYTF. The CDR3 nucleotides read TGTGCCAGCAGTTTACGATATTGGCAGATGGAATGTTGTGGCTACACCTTC.

The chain links TRBV29-1 to TRBJ2-3; 9 bases align to TRBD1. CDR1 and CDR2 (germline): SQVTM, ANQGSEA. The CDR3 is 15 residues long. V gave up 3 bases and J gave up 4 bases; unmatched junction bases: 8. The CDR3 coding sequence is TGCAGCGTTGAGTCTTGGGACAGGGTTCCAGATACGCAGTATTTT. Protein: CSVESWDRVPDTQYF.

The CDR3 protein is CASSPDRFQETQYF. The CDR3 coding sequence is TGTGCCAGCAGTCCGGACAGGTTCCAAGAGACCCAGTACTTC. The chain uses TRBV2 and TRBJ2-5, with TRBD1 matching over 7 bases. CDR3 length equals 14 residues. Germline lookup yields CDR1 SNHLY and CDR2 FYNNEI. With 5 bases clipped from V and 1 base from J, the junction kept 4 bases outside the gene matches. Filled out from reference TRBV2 and TRBJ2-5, the complete variable domain reads EPEVTQTPSHQVTQMGQEVILRCVPISNHLYFYWYRQILGQKVEFLVSFYNNEISEKSEIFDDQFSVERPDGSNFTLKIRSTKLEDSAMYFCASSPDRFQETQYFGPGTRLLVL.